This TCR beta chain was observed in a study of blood T cell repertoires in COVID-19. Study-level background: From the United States, Italy and Spain came samples of acute and convalescent COVID-19.

Germline CDR1 is MNHEY and CDR2 is SMNVEV (reference sequence). The CDR3 length is 13 residues. Trimming shortened V by 6 bases and J by 8 bases, and 14 bases separated the two germline ends. Here immunoSEQ multiplex PCR was the method, and the copy in TCRdb shows in-frame clones only, minus some. The profile shows around 230,000 clones, roughly 89% of them singletons. The sequencing sample was made of PBMCs or T cells enriched from blood (not recorded which). The rearrangement uses TRBV27 and TRBJ1-5; the D is unclear. This clonotype was obtained from a woman aged 30 to 39 with acute COVID-19. The CDR3 spells CASSVGGSKPQHF. Here the CDR3 DNA reads TGTGCCAGCAGCGTCGGAGGGAGTAAGCCCCAGCATTTT.